What follows is one TCR beta chain and its context. This entry belongs to a study of blood T cell repertoires in COVID-19. Study information: The samples span acute and convalescent COVID-19 from the United States, Italy and Spain. The analysed material was cDNA or gDNA that came from T cells, B-cell-depleted T cells, or PBMCs.

As handled by the study authors: Estimates of nucleated cell counts were drawn from the amplification of reference gene primers. Generated by immunoSEQ multiplex PCR, the TCRdb table keeps only in-frame clones and is missing some. V, J and clone size were drawn from that table, and D and trimming were deduced from the DNA. The sample has about 42,000 clones; approximately 86% are singletons. Sequenced: peripheral blood. The receptor was derived from a man between 65 and 80 years old with acute or convalescent COVID-19.

The CDR3 DNA reads TGTGCCAGCAGCCATCAGGGGGAGTACAATGAGCAGTTCTTC. Amino acids: CASSHQGEYNEQFF. The genes are TRBV4-2 and TRBJ2-1, with 7 nucleotides matching TRBD1. The CDR3 length is 14 residues. Germline V gene lookup returns CDR1 LGHNA and CDR2 YNFKEQ. V shed 3 bases, J shed 4 bases, and the junction held 3 bases outside the gene matches.